This TCR beta chain comes out of a study of blood T cell repertoires in COVID-19. Overall study context: From the United States, Italy and Spain came samples of acute and convalescent COVID-19. PBMCs, B-cell-depleted T cells, or T cells were the source of the cDNA or gDNA that made up the material.

V shed 1 base, J shed 0 bases, and the junction held 5 bases outside the gene matches. CDR1 is LNHDA and CDR2 is SQIVND in the germline V gene (reference sequence). This CDR3 is built from 16 residues. Per the original methods: By means of reference gene primer amplification, nucleated cell counts were estimated. TCRdb's copy holds only in-frame clones and misses some; the assay was immunoSEQ multiplex PCR. The V and J calls and clone size were taken over from that table, and D and trimming were inferred from the DNA. The table has roughly 88,000 clones, about 82% seen once. J is TRBJ1-2 and V is TRBV19, with 7 bases identical to TRBD1. Sequencing used peripheral blood. This receptor was taken from a woman over 75 with acute or convalescent COVID-19. CDR3 in amino acids: CASSIGAGGANYGYTF. The CDR3 coding sequence is TGTGCCAGTAGTATAGGGGCAGGGGGAGCTAACTATGGCTACACCTTC.